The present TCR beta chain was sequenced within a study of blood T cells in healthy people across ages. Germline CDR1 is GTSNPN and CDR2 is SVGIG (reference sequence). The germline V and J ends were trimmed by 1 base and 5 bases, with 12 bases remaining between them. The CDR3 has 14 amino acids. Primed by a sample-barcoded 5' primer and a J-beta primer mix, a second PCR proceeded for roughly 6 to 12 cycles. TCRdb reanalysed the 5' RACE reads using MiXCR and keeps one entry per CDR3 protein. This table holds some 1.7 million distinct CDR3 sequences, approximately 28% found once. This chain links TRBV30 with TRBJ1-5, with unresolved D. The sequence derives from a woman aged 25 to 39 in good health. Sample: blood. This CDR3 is CAWSASTAYQPQHF. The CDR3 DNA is TGTGCCTGGAGTGCGTCCACGGCGTATCAGCCCCAGCATTTT.